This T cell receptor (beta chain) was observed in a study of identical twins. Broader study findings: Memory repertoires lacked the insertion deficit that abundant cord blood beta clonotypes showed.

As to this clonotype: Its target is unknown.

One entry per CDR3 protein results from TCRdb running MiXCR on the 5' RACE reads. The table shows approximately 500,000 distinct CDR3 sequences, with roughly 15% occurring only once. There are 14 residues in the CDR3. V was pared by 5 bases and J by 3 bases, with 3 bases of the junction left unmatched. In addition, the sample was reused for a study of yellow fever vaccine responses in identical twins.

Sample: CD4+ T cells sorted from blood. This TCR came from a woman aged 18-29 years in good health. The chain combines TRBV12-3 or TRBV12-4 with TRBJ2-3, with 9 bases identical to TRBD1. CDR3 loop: CASSKDRGTDTQYF. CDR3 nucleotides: TGTGCCAGCAGTAAAGACAGGGGGACAGATACGCAGTATTTT.